Below are 6 T cell receptor beta chains sequenced from a single sample in a study of T cell responses to AZD1222 COVID-19 vaccine. Generated by immunoSEQ multiplex PCR, the TCRdb table keeps only in-frame clones and is missing some. This sample has roughly 100,000 clones, with roughly nine tenths found just once. Sample: peripheral blood, taken on day 0 of AZD1222 vaccination. The receptors were sampled from an adult in good health.

The chain employs TRBV14 and TRBJ1-1; D might be TRBD1 (5 bases). This CDR3 contains 15 residues. Germline CDR1 SGHDN, CDR2 FVKESK. The V gene lost 4 bases and the J gene lost 1 base, with 13 bases spanning the gap. The CDR3 region has the DNA TGTGCCAGCAGCCTTGGGGCCCTCGGGAACACTGAAGCTTTCTTT. Residues: CASSLGALGNTEAFF.

The chain employs TRBV2 and TRBJ2-1; perhaps TRBD2 as D (6 bases). This CDR3 contains 15 residues. Trimming pared 4 bases from V and 0 bases from J, leaving 10 bases between. The germline gives CDR1 SNHLY, CDR2 FYNNEI. CDR3 protein: CASSGGGPSYNEQFF. The CDR3 DNA sequence: TGTGCCAGCAGTGGGGGAGGTCCCTCCTACAATGAGCAGTTCTTC.

This clone is a singleton in its sample. The CDR3 DNA reads TGCGCCAGCAGCCAAGATACTAGCGGGCACTCCTACGAGCAGTACTTC. It translates to CASSQDTSGHSYEQYF. The V and J genes are TRBV4-3 and TRBJ2-7, with 9 bases that match TRBD2. The V gene's germline CDR1 is LGHNA and CDR2 YSLEER. Unmatched junction bases numbered 3, after V lost 0 bases and J lost 0 bases. CDR3 size: 16 residues.

This chain uses TRBV19 with TRBJ1-6, with D hard to call. V lost 6 bases, J lost 9 bases, and 9 bases lay in between. The CDR3 loop spans 12 amino acids. Germline CDR1 reads LNHDA; CDR2 reads SQIVND (reference sequence). The CDR3 DNA sequence: TGTGCCAGTAGGGTGTTTGGTTCACCCCTCCACTTT. It encodes CASRVFGSPLHF.

This chain uses TRBV4-3 with TRBJ2-6; D is perhaps TRBD1 or TRBD2 (5 bases each). V was trimmed by 3 bases and J by 1 base, leaving 10 bases between them. Looked up from germline, CDR1 is LGHNA and CDR2 is YSLEER. CDR3 length equals 16 residues. CDR3 loop: CASSQGEGSGANVLTF. CDR3 coding DNA: TGCGCCAGCAGCCAGGGGGAAGGGTCTGGGGCCAACGTCCTGACTTTC.

The V gene is TRBV7-6, the J gene TRBJ2-1; 15 nucleotides line up with TRBD2. V lost 4 bases to trimming and J lost 9 bases; unmatched junction nucleotides: 4. Per germline, CDR1 SGHVS and CDR2 FNYEAQ. CDR3 size: 15 residues. CDR3 region: CASSSGLAGGAEQFF. The CDR3 DNA reads TGTGCCAGCAGCTCCGGACTAGCGGGGGGGGCTGAGCAGTTCTTC.